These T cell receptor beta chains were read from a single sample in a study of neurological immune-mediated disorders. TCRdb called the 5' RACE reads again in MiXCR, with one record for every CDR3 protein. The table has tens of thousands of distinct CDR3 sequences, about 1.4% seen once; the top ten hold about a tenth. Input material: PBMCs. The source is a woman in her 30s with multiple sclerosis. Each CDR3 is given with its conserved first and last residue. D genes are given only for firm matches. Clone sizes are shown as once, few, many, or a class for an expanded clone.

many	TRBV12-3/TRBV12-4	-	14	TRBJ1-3	CASSLRGTGNTIYF	TGTGCCAGCAGTTTAAGGGGGACTGGAAACACCATATATTTT
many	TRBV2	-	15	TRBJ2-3	CASGRGGTSTDTQYF	TGTGCCAGCGGGAGAGGAGGGACGAGCACAGATACGCAGTATTTT
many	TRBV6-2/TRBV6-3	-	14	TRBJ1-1	CASSYGIGSTEAFF	TGTGCCAGCAGTTACGGGATCGGGTCCACTGAAGCTTTCTTT
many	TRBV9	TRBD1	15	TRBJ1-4	CASSRTGGGNEKLFF	TGTGCCAGCAGCCGTACAGGGGGCGGTAATGAAAAACTGTTTTTT
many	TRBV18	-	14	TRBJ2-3	CASSPTASTDTQYF	TGTGCCAGCTCACCTACGGCTAGCACAGATACGCAGTATTTT
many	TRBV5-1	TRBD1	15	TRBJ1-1	CASGQTGGSGTEAFF	TGCGCCAGCGGGCAGACAGGGGGCTCGGGCACTGAAGCTTTCTTT
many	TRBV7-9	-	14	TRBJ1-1	CASSLEQLNTEAFF	TGTGCCAGCAGCTTAGAACAGCTGAACACTGAAGCTTTCTTT
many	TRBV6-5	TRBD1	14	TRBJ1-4	CASWRGTGTGRLFF	TGTGCCAGCTGGCGGGGTACCGGGACAGGGAGACTGTTTTTT
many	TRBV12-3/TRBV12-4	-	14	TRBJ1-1	CASRRQGADTEAFF	TGTGCCTCTCGCCGCCAAGGGGCTGACACTGAAGCTTTCTTT
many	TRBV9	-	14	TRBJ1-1	CASSVVGGYTEAFF	TGTGCCAGCAGCGTCGTTGGGGGGTACACTGAAGCTTTCTTT
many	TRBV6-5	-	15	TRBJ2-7	CASSYSGTSSYEQYF	TGTGCCAGCAGTTACTCAGGGACCAGCTCCTACGAGCAGTACTTC